This entry is about one T cell receptor (beta chain). Total RNA, at least 5.5 micrograms per sample, was extracted from PBMCs. A second roughly 7 to 12 cycle PCR used barcoded and J-beta primers. Template switching added a 12-random-nucleotide identifier to every cDNA molecule. A minimum of 2.5 million CDR3-containing paired-end reads was obtained for each sample. TCRdb recomputed calls from the 5' RACE reads with MiXCR, one row per CDR3 protein. The sample lists approximately 900,000 distinct CDR3 sequences, about 44% occurring once. These data belong to a study of blood T cells in healthy people across ages. The sample comprised blood. The TCR originated in a man younger than 45 in good health.

In nucleotides, the CDR3 is TGTGCCATCAGTGAGTCGATGTTAGCGGGAGGGCCGTCAGATACGCAGTATTTT. Protein: CAISESMLAGGPSDTQYF. The chain carries TRBV10-3 and TRBJ2-3, with TRBD2 matching over 11 bases. The CDR3 runs to 18 residues. Per germline, CDR1 ENHRY and CDR2 SYGVKD. The V gene end was trimmed by 0 bases and the J gene end by 4 bases; junction bases not matched to a gene: 9.